Listed below are T cell receptor beta chains from one sample, sequenced in a study of shared clonotypes between healthy human individuals. The table came from immunoSEQ multiplex PCR; TCRdb's copy has only in-frame clones and leaves some out. This sample has about 580,000 clones, with roughly 98% found just once. The specimen was naive CD8+ T cells sorted from blood. The receptors derive from a man aged 25 to 40 in good health. Each CDR3 is given with its conserved first and last residue. The D gene is left open where the match is weak. Clone size is not always given. Where it is, it says once, few, many or a class for expanded clones.

cdr3_nt: TGTGCCAGCAGCCCCAGGGTCGTCGGGGAGCTGTTTTTT
cdr3_aa: CASSPRVVGELFF
clone_size: .
d_call: .
v_call: TRBV27
j_call: TRBJ2-2

cdr3_nt: TGCGCCAGCAGCTTGTTGGGTACGACCTACAATGAGCAGTTCTTC
cdr3_aa: CASSLLGTTYNEQFF
clone_size: .
d_call: .
v_call: TRBV5-1
j_call: TRBJ2-1

cdr3_nt: TGTGCCAGCAGCTTTGAGACAGGGGGCACCTACAATGAGCAGTTCTTC
cdr3_aa: CASSFETGGTYNEQFF
clone_size: .
d_call: TRBD1
v_call: TRBV5-4
j_call: TRBJ2-1

cdr3_nt: TGTGCCAGCATCGGAGGGGAGACCCAGTACTTC
cdr3_aa: CASIGGETQYF
clone_size: .
d_call: .
v_call: TRBV27
j_call: TRBJ2-5

cdr3_nt: TGTGCCAGCAGCTCCCGGGACCCCACAGAGACCCAGTACTTC
cdr3_aa: CASSSRDPTETQYF
clone_size: once
d_call: .
v_call: TRBV7-9
j_call: TRBJ2-5

cdr3_nt: TGTGCCAGCAGCTTGTCGGGAGCAATCGACGAGCAGTACTTC
cdr3_aa: CASSLSGAIDEQYF
clone_size: .
d_call: .
v_call: TRBV5-4
j_call: TRBJ2-7

cdr3_nt: TGTGCCAGCAGCTCCCAGAACACCGGGGAGCTGTTTTTT
cdr3_aa: CASSSQNTGELFF
clone_size: .
d_call: .
v_call: TRBV5-5
j_call: TRBJ2-2

cdr3_nt: TGTGCCAGCAGCTTGGAGCCCGGGACCCCCGAATACTGGCAGTACTTC
cdr3_aa: CASSLEPGTPEYWQYF
clone_size: .
d_call: .
v_call: TRBV11-2
j_call: TRBJ2-7

cdr3_nt: TGTGCCAGCGGTACCCGGGACCCAGGGGACTATGGCTACACCTTC
cdr3_aa: CASGTRDPGDYGYTF
clone_size: .
d_call: .
v_call: TRBV7-2
j_call: TRBJ1-2

cdr3_nt: TGCAGCGTTGATTTCGGGGTCCAAGAGACCCAGTACTTC
cdr3_aa: CSVDFGVQETQYF
clone_size: .
d_call: .
v_call: TRBV29-1
j_call: TRBJ2-5

cdr3_nt: TGTGCCAGCAGAGACAGGGGTCTCTACGAGCAGTACTTC
cdr3_aa: CASRDRGLYEQYF
clone_size: .
d_call: TRBD1
v_call: TRBV6-5
j_call: TRBJ2-7

cdr3_nt: TGTGCCAGCAGTGAATTTAGGGCAGGTTACGAGCAGTACTTC
cdr3_aa: CASSEFRAGYEQYF
clone_size: once
d_call: .
v_call: TRBV25-1
j_call: TRBJ2-7

cdr3_nt: TGCAGCGTGTTGGCAGCCGAAGAGGCCCAGTACTTC
cdr3_aa: CSVLAAEEAQYF
clone_size: .
d_call: .
v_call: TRBV29-1
j_call: TRBJ2-5

cdr3_nt: TGTGCCAGCAGCTTAGGACCCTCGGGGTCTGGCTACACCTTC
cdr3_aa: CASSLGPSGSGYTF
clone_size: .
d_call: .
v_call: TRBV7-6
j_call: TRBJ1-2

cdr3_nt: TGCGCCAGCAGCCAGGGAATCTGGGGGACTGAAGCTTTCTTT
cdr3_aa: CASSQGIWGTEAFF
clone_size: once
d_call: .
v_call: TRBV4-1
j_call: TRBJ1-1

cdr3_nt: TGCGCCAGCAGCTTGGCCCGCTCCTACCAAGAGACCCAGTACTTC
cdr3_aa: CASSLARSYQETQYF
clone_size: .
d_call: .
v_call: TRBV5-1
j_call: TRBJ2-5

cdr3_nt: TGTGCCTGGAGTACTGGGTCGGGGGGATCCACAGATACGCAGTATTTT
cdr3_aa: CAWSTGSGGSTDTQYF
clone_size: once
d_call: TRBD2
v_call: TRBV30
j_call: TRBJ2-3

cdr3_nt: TGTGCCAGCAGCTTTAACACCGGGGAGCTGTTTTTT
cdr3_aa: CASSFNTGELFF
clone_size: .
d_call: .
v_call: TRBV7-6
j_call: TRBJ2-2

cdr3_nt: TGTGCCAGCAGCCCCCGACTAGCAGGGAACACCGGGGAGCTGTTTTTT
cdr3_aa: CASSPRLAGNTGELFF
clone_size: .
d_call: TRBD2
v_call: TRBV13
j_call: TRBJ2-2

cdr3_nt: TGTGCCAGCAGCGAGGACAGGGGCTACAATCAGCCCCAGCATTTT
cdr3_aa: CASSEDRGYNQPQHF
clone_size: .
d_call: TRBD1
v_call: TRBV27
j_call: TRBJ1-5

cdr3_nt: TGTGCCAGCAGTTTCAAACAAACGGCAGATACGCAGTATTTT
cdr3_aa: CASSFKQTADTQYF
clone_size: .
d_call: .
v_call: TRBV27
j_call: TRBJ2-3

cdr3_nt: TGCGCCAGCAGCCAAGGGTCTAGCGGGACCTACGAGCAGTACTTC
cdr3_aa: CASSQGSSGTYEQYF
clone_size: .
d_call: TRBD2
v_call: TRBV4-3
j_call: TRBJ2-7

cdr3_nt: TGCGCCAGCAGCTTGGAAGCTGGGGGAACCACCGGGGAGCTGTTTTTT
cdr3_aa: CASSLEAGGTTGELFF
clone_size: .
d_call: .
v_call: TRBV5-1
j_call: TRBJ2-2

cdr3_nt: TGTGCCAGCAGCTTCACAGGGGTCGGGTACGAGCAGTACTTC
cdr3_aa: CASSFTGVGYEQYF
clone_size: .
d_call: TRBD1
v_call: TRBV7-9
j_call: TRBJ2-7

cdr3_nt: TGTGCCAGCAACGACGGACTTCGGGAGCAGTACTTC
cdr3_aa: CASNDGLREQYF
clone_size: .
d_call: .
v_call: TRBV5-6
j_call: TRBJ2-7

cdr3_nt: TGTGCCAGCAGTTCCTACTATATTGGGGACTCCCCGTATTTT
cdr3_aa: CASSSYYIGDSPYF
clone_size: .
d_call: .
v_call: TRBV11-2
j_call: TRBJ2-3

cdr3_nt: TGTGCCAGCAGTTACCAGGACAGACTACTAGCCAAAAACATTCAGTACTTC
cdr3_aa: CASSYQDRLLAKNIQYF
clone_size: once
d_call: .
v_call: TRBV7-2
j_call: TRBJ2-4

cdr3_nt: TGTGCCATCAGTGGACAGGGGAATGAAAAACTGTTTTTT
cdr3_aa: CAISGQGNEKLFF
clone_size: .
d_call: TRBD1
v_call: TRBV10-3
j_call: TRBJ1-4

cdr3_nt: TGTGCCAGCAGCTTGGGACTATCCCCTTACAATGAGCAGTTCTTC
cdr3_aa: CASSLGLSPYNEQFF
clone_size: .
d_call: TRBD2
v_call: TRBV11-2
j_call: TRBJ2-1

cdr3_nt: TGTGCCAGCAGCTGGACTAGCGGGAGTCCCGCCGGGGAGCTGTTTTTT
cdr3_aa: CASSWTSGSPAGELFF
clone_size: once
d_call: TRBD2
v_call: TRBV5-5
j_call: TRBJ2-2

cdr3_nt: TGCGCCAGCAGCCAAACTAGCGGGAGGGCCTACGAGCAGTACTTC
cdr3_aa: CASSQTSGRAYEQYF
clone_size: .
d_call: TRBD2
v_call: TRBV4-1
j_call: TRBJ2-7

cdr3_nt: TGCAGCGTTGTGGGGACTAGCGAGTGGGGATACGAGCAGTACTTC
cdr3_aa: CSVVGTSEWGYEQYF
clone_size: .
d_call: TRBD2
v_call: TRBV29-1
j_call: TRBJ2-7

cdr3_nt: TGCGCCAGCAGTGAGTTCGGGCACAGGGGTGCCAACTACGAGCAGTACTTC
cdr3_aa: CASSEFGHRGANYEQYF
clone_size: .
d_call: TRBD1
v_call: TRBV10-1
j_call: TRBJ2-7

cdr3_nt: TGTGCCAGCAGTTACCAGGGTGAGGCCGATACGCAGTATTTT
cdr3_aa: CASSYQGEADTQYF
clone_size: .
d_call: .
v_call: TRBV6-5
j_call: TRBJ2-3

cdr3_nt: TGTGCCAGCAGCCAGGGGACTCCTAGCTCCTACGAGCAGTACTTC
cdr3_aa: CASSQGTPSSYEQYF
clone_size: .
d_call: .
v_call: TRBV5-4
j_call: TRBJ2-7

cdr3_nt: TGTGCCAGCAGCCCCTTCGGACTAGCGGGAGAAATTGACGAGCAGTACTTC
cdr3_aa: CASSPFGLAGEIDEQYF
clone_size: .
d_call: TRBD2
v_call: TRBV7-9
j_call: TRBJ2-7

cdr3_nt: TGTGCCACCAGCAGAGTGGGGGGAACTGAAGCTTTCTTT
cdr3_aa: CATSRVGGTEAFF
clone_size: .
d_call: .
v_call: TRBV15
j_call: TRBJ1-1

cdr3_nt: TGCGCCAGCAGCACCGGGACAGAGAACACCGAAGCTTTCTTT
cdr3_aa: CASSTGTENTEAFF
clone_size: .
d_call: TRBD1
v_call: TRBV5-1
j_call: TRBJ1-1

cdr3_nt: TGCAGCGTTGGCGACCAAGGGCGACGGCATAATGAGCAGTTCTTC
cdr3_aa: CSVGDQGRRHNEQFF
clone_size: .
d_call: .
v_call: TRBV29-1
j_call: TRBJ2-1

cdr3_nt: TGTGCCAGCGGCGGGGTTGGAGCTTTCTTT
cdr3_aa: CASGGVGAFF
clone_size: .
d_call: .
v_call: TRBV2
j_call: TRBJ1-1

cdr3_nt: TGTGCCAGCAGTTTCGGACGGACCGTGACTTATGGCTACACCTTC
cdr3_aa: CASSFGRTVTYGYTF
clone_size: .
d_call: .
v_call: TRBV28
j_call: TRBJ1-2

cdr3_nt: TGTGCCAGCAGTGACCGGGGGCTTACGAACACTGAAGCTTTCTTT
cdr3_aa: CASSDRGLTNTEAFF
clone_size: .
d_call: .
v_call: TRBV6-1
j_call: TRBJ1-1

cdr3_nt: TGTGCCAGCAGTGATGGTAAAGGGACTAGATACACAGATACGCAGTATTTT
cdr3_aa: CASSDGKGTRYTDTQYF
clone_size: .
d_call: TRBD2
v_call: TRBV2
j_call: TRBJ2-3